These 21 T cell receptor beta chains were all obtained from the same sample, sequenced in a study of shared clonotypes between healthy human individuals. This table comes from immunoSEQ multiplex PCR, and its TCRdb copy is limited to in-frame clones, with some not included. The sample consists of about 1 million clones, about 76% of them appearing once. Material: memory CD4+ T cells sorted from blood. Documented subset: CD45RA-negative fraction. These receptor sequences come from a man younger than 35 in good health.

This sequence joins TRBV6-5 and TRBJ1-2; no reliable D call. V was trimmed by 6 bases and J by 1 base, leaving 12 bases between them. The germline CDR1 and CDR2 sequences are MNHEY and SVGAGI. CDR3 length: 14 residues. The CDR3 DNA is TGTGCCAGCAGCCCCCGGACCGATAACTATGGCTACACCTTC. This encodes CASSPRTDNYGYTF.

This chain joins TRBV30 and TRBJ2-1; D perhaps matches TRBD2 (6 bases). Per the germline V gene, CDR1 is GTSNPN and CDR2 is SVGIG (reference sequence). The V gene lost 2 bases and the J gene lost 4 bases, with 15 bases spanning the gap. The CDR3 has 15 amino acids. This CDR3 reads CAWSPLGRGYNEQFF. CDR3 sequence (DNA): TGTGCCTGGAGTCCCCTCGGCCGGGGGTACAATGAGCAGTTCTTC.

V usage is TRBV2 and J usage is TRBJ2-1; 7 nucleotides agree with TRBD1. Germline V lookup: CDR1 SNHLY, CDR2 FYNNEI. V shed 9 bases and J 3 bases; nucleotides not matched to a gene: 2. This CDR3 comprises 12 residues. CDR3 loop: CASTGDYNEQFF. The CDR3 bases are TGTGCCAGTACAGGGGACTACAATGAGCAGTTCTTC.

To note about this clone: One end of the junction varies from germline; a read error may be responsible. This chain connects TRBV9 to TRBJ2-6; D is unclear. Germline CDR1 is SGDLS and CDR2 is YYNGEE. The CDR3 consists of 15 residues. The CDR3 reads CASGVQVSGANVLTF. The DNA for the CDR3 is TGTGCCAGCGGCGTGCAGGTCTCTGGGGCCAACGTCCTGACTTTC.

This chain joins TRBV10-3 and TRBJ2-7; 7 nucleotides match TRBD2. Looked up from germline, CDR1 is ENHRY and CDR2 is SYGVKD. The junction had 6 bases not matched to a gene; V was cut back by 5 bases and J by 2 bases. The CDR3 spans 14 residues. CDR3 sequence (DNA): TGTGCCATCAGTTCCGGGACTACCACCTACGAGCAGTACTTC. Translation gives CAISSGTTTYEQYF.

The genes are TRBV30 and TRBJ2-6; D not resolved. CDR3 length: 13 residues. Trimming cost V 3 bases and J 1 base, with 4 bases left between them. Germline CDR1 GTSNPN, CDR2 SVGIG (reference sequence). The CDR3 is CAWRQSGANVLTF. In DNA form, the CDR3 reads TGTGCCTGGAGGCAGTCTGGGGCCAACGTCCTGACTTTC.

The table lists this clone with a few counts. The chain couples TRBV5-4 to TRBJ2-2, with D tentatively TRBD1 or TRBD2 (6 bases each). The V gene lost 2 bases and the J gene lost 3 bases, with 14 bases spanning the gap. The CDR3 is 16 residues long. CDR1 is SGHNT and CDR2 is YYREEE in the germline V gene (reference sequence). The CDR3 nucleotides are TGTGCCAGCAGCTTTCCTCGGGGGCGCGACACCGGGGAGCTGTTTTTT. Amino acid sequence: CASSFPRGRDTGELFF.

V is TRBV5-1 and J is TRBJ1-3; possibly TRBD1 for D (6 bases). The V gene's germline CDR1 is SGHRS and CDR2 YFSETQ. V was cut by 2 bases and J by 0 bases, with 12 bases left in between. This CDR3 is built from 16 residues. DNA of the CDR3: TGCGCCAGCAGCTTACAGCCAGGGGTCTCTGGAAACACCATATATTTT. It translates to CASSLQPGVSGNTIYF.

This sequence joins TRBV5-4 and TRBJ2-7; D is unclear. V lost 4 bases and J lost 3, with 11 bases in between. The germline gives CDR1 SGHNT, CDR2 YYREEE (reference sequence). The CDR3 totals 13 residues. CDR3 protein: CASSPLDGYEQYF. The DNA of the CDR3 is TGTGCCAGCAGCCCTTTGGACGGCTACGAGCAGTACTTC.

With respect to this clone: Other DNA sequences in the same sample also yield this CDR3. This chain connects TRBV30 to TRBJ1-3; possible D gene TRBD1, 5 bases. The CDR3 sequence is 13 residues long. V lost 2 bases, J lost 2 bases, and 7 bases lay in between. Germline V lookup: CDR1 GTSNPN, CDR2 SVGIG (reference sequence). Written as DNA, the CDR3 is TGTGCCTGGAGTCGGGGACCTGGAAACACCATATATTTT. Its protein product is CAWSRGPGNTIYF.

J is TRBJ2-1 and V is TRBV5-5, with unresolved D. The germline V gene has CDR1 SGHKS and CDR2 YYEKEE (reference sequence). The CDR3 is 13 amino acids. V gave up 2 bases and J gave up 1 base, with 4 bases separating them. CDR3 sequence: CASSFGSYNEQFF. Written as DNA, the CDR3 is TGTGCCAGCAGCTTTGGATCCTACAATGAGCAGTTCTTC. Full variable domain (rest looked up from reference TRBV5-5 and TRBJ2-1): DAGVTQSPTHLIKTRGQQVTLRCSPISGHKSVSWYQQVLGQGPQFIFQYYEKEERGRGNFPDRFSARQFPNYSSELNVNALLLGDSALYLCASSFGSYNEQFFGPGTRLTVL.

The CDR3 DNA reads as TGTGCCATCAGTGGGGGGACAGGGAAAGATACGCAGTATTTT. It yields the protein CAISGGTGKDTQYF. The chain joins TRBV10-3 to TRBJ2-3; 9 nucleotides agree with TRBD1. This CDR3 region has 14 residues. The germline V gene encodes CDR1 ENHRY and CDR2 SYGVKD. The ends lost 4 bases at V and 5 bases at J; junction bases unmatched: 4.

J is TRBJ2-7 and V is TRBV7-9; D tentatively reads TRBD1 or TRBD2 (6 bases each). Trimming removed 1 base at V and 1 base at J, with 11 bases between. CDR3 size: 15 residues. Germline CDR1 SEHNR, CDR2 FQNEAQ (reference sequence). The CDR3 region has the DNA TGTGCCAGCAGCTTAGGGGGGGCAGGATCCTACGAGCAGTACTTC. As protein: CASSLGGAGSYEQYF.

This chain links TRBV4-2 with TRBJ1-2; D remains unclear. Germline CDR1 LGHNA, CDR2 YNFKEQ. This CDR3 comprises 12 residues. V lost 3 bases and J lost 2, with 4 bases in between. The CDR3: CASSQENYGYTF. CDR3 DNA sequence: TGTGCCAGCAGCCAGGAAAACTATGGCTACACCTTC.

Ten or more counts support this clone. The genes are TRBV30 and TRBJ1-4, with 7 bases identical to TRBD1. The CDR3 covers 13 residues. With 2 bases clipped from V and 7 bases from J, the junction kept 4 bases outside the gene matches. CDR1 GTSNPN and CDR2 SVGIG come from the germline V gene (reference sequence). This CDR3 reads CAWSRQGPEKLFF. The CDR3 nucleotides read TGTGCCTGGAGTCGACAGGGACCTGAAAAACTGTTTTTT.

CDR3 region: CASSPTAAYFGEQYF. CDR3 coding DNA: TGTGCCAGCTCACCAACGGCAGCCTATTTTGGCGAGCAGTACTTC. The genes are TRBV18 and TRBJ2-7; D is unresolved. CDR3 size: 15 residues. Trimming left V 2 bases short and J 6 bases short, with 17 bases between. The germline V gene encodes CDR1 KGHSH and CDR2 LQKENI.

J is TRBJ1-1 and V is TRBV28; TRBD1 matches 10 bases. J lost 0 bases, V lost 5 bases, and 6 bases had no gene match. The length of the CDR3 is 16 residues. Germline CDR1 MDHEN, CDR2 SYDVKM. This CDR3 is CASSPPGTGVNTEAFF. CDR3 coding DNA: TGTGCCAGCAGTCCCCCAGGGACAGGGGTGAACACTGAAGCTTTCTTT.

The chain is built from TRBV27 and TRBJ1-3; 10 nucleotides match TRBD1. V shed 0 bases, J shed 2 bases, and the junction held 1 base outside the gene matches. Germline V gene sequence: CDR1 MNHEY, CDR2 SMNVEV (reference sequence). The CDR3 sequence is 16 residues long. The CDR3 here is CASSLSGTGAGNTIYF. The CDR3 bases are TGTGCCAGCAGTTTATCCGGGACAGGGGCTGGAAACACCATATATTTT.

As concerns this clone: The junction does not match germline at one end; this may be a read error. CDR3 nucleotide sequence: TGTGCTAGTGGTTTGGACGTTACCGCGGGAATAGACTTC. It translates to CASGLDVTAGIDF. The rearrangement links TRBV12-5 to TRBJ2-5; D may be TRBD2 (6 bases). Germline CDR1 and CDR2: LGHNT and FRNRAP. This CDR3 is built from 13 residues.

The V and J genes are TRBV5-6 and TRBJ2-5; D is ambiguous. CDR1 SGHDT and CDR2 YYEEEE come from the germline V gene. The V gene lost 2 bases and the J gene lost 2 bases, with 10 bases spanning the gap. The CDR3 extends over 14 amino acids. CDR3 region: CASSFGLGQETQYF. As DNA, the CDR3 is TGTGCCAGCAGCTTTGGGCTCGGGCAAGAGACCCAGTACTTC. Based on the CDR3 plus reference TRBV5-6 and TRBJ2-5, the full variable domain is DAGVTQSPTHLIKTRGQQVTLRCSPKSGHDTVSWYQQALGQGPQFIFQYYEEEERQRGNFPDRFSGHQFPNYSSELNVNALLLGDSALYLCASSFGLGQETQYFGPGTRLLVL.

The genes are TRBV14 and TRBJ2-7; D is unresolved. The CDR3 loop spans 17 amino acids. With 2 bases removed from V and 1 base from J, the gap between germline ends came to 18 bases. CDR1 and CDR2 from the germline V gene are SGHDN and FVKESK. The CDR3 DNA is TGTGCCAGCAGCCAAAAAGCTAGGCCCCCACAATCCTACGAGCAGTACTTC. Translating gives CASSQKARPPQSYEQYF.